Listed below are T cell receptor beta chains from one sample, sequenced in a study of blood T cell repertoires in COVID-19. Only in-frame clones appear in the TCRdb table, and some are missing; sequencing was by immunoSEQ multiplex PCR. The sample carries nearly 55,000 clones, about three quarters recorded once. The sample consisted of peripheral blood. These receptors came from a human donor with active or convalescent COVID-19. The donor label of this sample is uncertain. Both conserved end residues are part of each CDR3. A D gene is named only where the DNA matches it firmly. Part of the rows lack a size; the others show once, few, many or a class for expanded clones.

D: TRBD1
J: TRBJ2-2
V: TRBV24-1
size: -
DNA: TGTGCCACCAGTCGGACAGGGCCCACCGGGGAGCTGTTTTTT
CDR3: CATSRTGPTGELFF

D: TRBD1
J: TRBJ1-1
V: TRBV5-1
size: -
DNA: TGCGCCAGCAGCTTCGAAAGGACAGGGCGAAACACTGAAGCTTTCTTT
CDR3: CASSFERTGRNTEAFF

D: TRBD1
J: TRBJ1-2
V: TRBV19
size: -
DNA: TGTGCCAGTAACGACAGGGATGGCTACACCTTC
CDR3: CASNDRDGYTF

D: TRBD2
J: TRBJ2-7
V: TRBV5-6
size: -
DNA: TGTGCCAGCAGCTTGCGCGGGACTAGCGGGACCGAGCAGTACTTC
CDR3: CASSLRGTSGTEQYF

D: -
J: TRBJ2-5
V: TRBV11-1
size: -
DNA: TGTGCCAGCAGCCTCCGGGAGACCCAGTACTTC
CDR3: CASSLRETQYF

D: -
J: TRBJ1-2
V: TRBV5-1
size: -
DNA: TGCGCCAGCAGCCCCCCAGGGCCTAACTATGGCTACACCTTC
CDR3: CASSPPGPNYGYTF

D: TRBD1
J: TRBJ1-3
V: TRBV30
size: -
DNA: TGTGCCTGGAGTACGACAGGGGCTGGAAACACCATATATTTT
CDR3: CAWSTTGAGNTIYF

D: -
J: TRBJ2-7
V: TRBV6-5
size: once
DNA: TGTGCCAGCACCGGGGAGGCCTACGAGCAGTACTTC
CDR3: CASTGEAYEQYF

D: -
J: TRBJ2-1
V: TRBV9
size: -
DNA: TGTGCCAGCAGCGTAGGAACAGGGTTGGGTGGGTCCTACAATGAGCAGTTCTTC
CDR3: CASSVGTGLGGSYNEQFF

D: TRBD1
J: TRBJ2-7
V: TRBV6-6
size: -
DNA: TGTGCCAGCGGTAGGGGGCAGTACGAGCAGTACTTC
CDR3: CASGRGQYEQYF

D: TRBD1
J: TRBJ2-3
V: TRBV3-1/TRBV3-2
size: few
DNA: TGTGCCAGCAGTCTAAGCGGCAGGGGGCGTTCGGGCGATACGCAGTATTTT
CDR3: CASSLSGRGRSGDTQYF

D: -
J: TRBJ2-2
V: TRBV9
size: -
DNA: TGTGCCAGCAGCGGCGGGAGGGGGACAGGCGACACCGGGGAGCTGTTTTTT
CDR3: CASSGGRGTGDTGELFF

D: TRBD2
J: TRBJ2-3
V: TRBV12-5
size: -
DNA: TGTGCTAGTACTCCGAGGTGGGGGAGGGCCGACACAGATACGCAGTATTTT
CDR3: CASTPRWGRADTDTQYF

D: TRBD2
J: TRBJ2-3
V: TRBV4-2
size: -
DNA: TGTGCCAGCAGCCAAGTTGTAGCGGGAGAGACAGATACGCAGTATTTT
CDR3: CASSQVVAGETDTQYF

D: -
J: TRBJ1-1
V: TRBV29-1
size: -
DNA: TGCAGCGTTGAACCACAGATAAACACTGAAGCTTTCTTT
CDR3: CSVEPQINTEAFF

D: -
J: TRBJ1-6
V: TRBV7-8
size: -
DNA: TGTGCCAGCAGCTTAGGACAGGCCCAAAATTCACCCCTCCACTTT
CDR3: CASSLGQAQNSPLHF

D: TRBD1
J: TRBJ1-1
V: TRBV13
size: -
DNA: TGTGCCAGCAGCTTATCAGAGGGGGCCGTGAACACTGAAGCTTTCTTT
CDR3: CASSLSEGAVNTEAFF

D: -
J: TRBJ2-3
V: TRBV7-9
size: -
DNA: TGTGCCAGCAGCTCTCCCCAGTCAGATACGCAGTATTTT
CDR3: CASSSPQSDTQYF

D: -
J: TRBJ2-7
V: TRBV12-5
size: -
DNA: TGTGCTAGTGGTTTGGGACTTTACGAGCAGTACTTC
CDR3: CASGLGLYEQYF

D: TRBD2
J: TRBJ2-1
V: TRBV27
size: -
DNA: TGTGCCAGTCAAAGGGCTAGCGGATACAATGAGCAGTTCTTC
CDR3: CASQRASGYNEQFF

D: -
J: TRBJ1-1
V: TRBV7-3
size: -
DNA: TGTGCCAGCAGCATAAACAGGGTTGGAATAACTGAAGCTTTCTTT
CDR3: CASSINRVGITEAFF

D: -
J: TRBJ2-5
V: TRBV4-1
size: -
DNA: TGCGCCAGCAGCCAACCTCCGGGACTCGGACAAGAGACCCAGTACTTC
CDR3: CASSQPPGLGQETQYF

D: -
J: TRBJ1-5
V: TRBV6-4
size: -
DNA: TGTGCCAGCAGTTATCGACCCGAAGGGGATAGCAATCAGCCCCAGCATTTT
CDR3: CASSYRPEGDSNQPQHF

D: TRBD1
J: TRBJ1-6
V: TRBV30
size: few
DNA: TGTGCCTGGACGTACTCCCTAAGAGGACAGGGGGATTCACCCCTCCACTTT
CDR3: CAWTYSLRGQGDSPLHF

D: -
J: TRBJ1-5
V: TRBV28
size: -
DNA: TGTGCCAGCAGTTTAAGGACAGCCCCAAATCAGCCCCAGCATTTT
CDR3: CASSLRTAPNQPQHF

D: -
J: TRBJ1-4
V: TRBV5-5
size: -
DNA: TGTGCCAGCAGCTCCCACATCAGTGAAAAACTGTTTTTT
CDR3: CASSSHISEKLFF

D: -
J: TRBJ1-2
V: TRBV5-6
size: -
DNA: TGTGCCAGCAGCTTGAAGGGGTCAGGTGGCTACACCTTC
CDR3: CASSLKGSGGYTF

D: TRBD2
J: TRBJ2-4
V: TRBV12-3/TRBV12-4
size: -
DNA: TGTGCCAGCAGGTCTAGCGGGAGTGGCATTCAGTACTTC
CDR3: CASRSSGSGIQYF

D: -
J: TRBJ1-1
V: TRBV9
size: -
DNA: TGTGCCAGCAGCGTAGAGCGGTCCGGGACTGAAGCTTTCTTT
CDR3: CASSVERSGTEAFF

D: -
J: TRBJ1-2
V: TRBV28
size: -
DNA: TGTGCCAGCCTAATCTCCGGGAGAGGAGGCTACACCTTC
CDR3: CASLISGRGGYTF

D: TRBD2
J: TRBJ2-5
V: TRBV9
size: -
DNA: TGTGCCAGCAGCGTGAGTAGCGGGGGCCGGGAGACCCAGTACTTC
CDR3: CASSVSSGGRETQYF

D: TRBD1
J: TRBJ1-1
V: TRBV9
size: -
DNA: TGTGCCAGCAGCGTCGGGACAGGGGAAACTGAAGCTTTCTTT
CDR3: CASSVGTGETEAFF

D: -
J: TRBJ2-3
V: TRBV24-1
size: once
DNA: TGTGCCACCAGTGATTTGTGGGGGCTAGCGGCAGGGGTAGATACGCAGTATTTT
CDR3: CATSDLWGLAAGVDTQYF

D: -
J: TRBJ1-2
V: TRBV9
size: once
DNA: TGTGCCAGCAGCGTAGCTAGCCGCTATGGCTACACCTTC
CDR3: CASSVASRYGYTF

D: -
J: TRBJ1-2
V: TRBV19
size: -
DNA: TGTGCCAGTAGTATGTCCCGGGGGGGCTACACCTTC
CDR3: CASSMSRGGYTF

D: -
J: TRBJ2-1
V: TRBV21-1
size: once
DNA: TGTGCCAGCAGCAACAACCCTAGCGGGAGTATTTGGGGTGAGCAGTTCTTC
CDR3: CASSNNPSGSIWGEQFF

D: -
J: TRBJ1-1
V: TRBV5-1
size: -
DNA: TGCGCCAGCAACGAAGGGGCAATGAACACTGAAGCTTTCTTT
CDR3: CASNEGAMNTEAFF

D: -
J: TRBJ2-5
V: TRBV11-2
size: -
DNA: TGTGCCAGCAGCCTCTATATCGGTGGGGGAGGAAAGTACCAAGAGACCCAGTACTTC
CDR3: CASSLYIGGGGKYQETQYF

D: -
J: TRBJ2-5
V: TRBV9
size: -
DNA: TGTGCCAGCAGCGTAAAGGGGGTGGGAGAGACCCAGTACTTC
CDR3: CASSVKGVGETQYF

D: -
J: TRBJ2-3
V: TRBV29-1
size: -
DNA: TGCAGCGTTGAACCTGCGTTTAGCACAGATACGCAGTATTTT
CDR3: CSVEPAFSTDTQYF

D: -
J: TRBJ2-2
V: TRBV7-9
size: once
DNA: TGTGCCAGCAGCACCTCCTCTAGGCAGAACACCGGGGAGCTGTTTTTT
CDR3: CASSTSSRQNTGELFF

D: -
J: TRBJ2-7
V: TRBV14
size: -
DNA: TGTGCCAGCAGCCACAATCGGGCAGGGTCTGCCGAGCAGTACTTC
CDR3: CASSHNRAGSAEQYF

D: TRBD1
J: TRBJ2-5
V: TRBV5-4
size: -
DNA: TGTGCCAGCACCTTAGGACAGGGACAAGAGACCCAGTACTTC
CDR3: CASTLGQGQETQYF

D: -
J: TRBJ1-3
V: TRBV4-3
size: -
DNA: TGCGCCAGCAGCCAAGATGTGGCGGGGGCGAGTGGAAACACCATATATTTT
CDR3: CASSQDVAGASGNTIYF

D: TRBD1
J: TRBJ2-1
V: TRBV7-3
size: -
DNA: TGTGCCAGCAGCTACTCCGGGACAGGGGTCAATGAGCAGTTCTTC
CDR3: CASSYSGTGVNEQFF

D: -
J: TRBJ2-3
V: TRBV19
size: -
DNA: TGTGCCAGTAGTATCGGCTGGGGGGACCCCACAGATACGCAGTATTTT
CDR3: CASSIGWGDPTDTQYF

D: TRBD1
J: TRBJ1-4
V: TRBV25-1
size: few
DNA: TGTGCCAGCAGAACCGACAGGGGGGGTGAAAAACTGTTTTTT
CDR3: CASRTDRGGEKLFF

D: -
J: TRBJ1-2
V: TRBV30
size: -
DNA: TGTGCCTGGACTATGGAGGAGATCTATGGCTACACCTTC
CDR3: CAWTMEEIYGYTF

D: -
J: TRBJ2-2
V: TRBV6-5
size: -
DNA: TGTGCCAGCGGTTCGGGAGCAGTGTGGACCGGGGAGCTGTTTTTT
CDR3: CASGSGAVWTGELFF

D: -
J: TRBJ2-1
V: TRBV7-2
size: once
DNA: TGTGCCAGCAGCCAGGAGTTTGATACAGGGTCTAAAGAGCAGTTCTTC
CDR3: CASSQEFDTGSKEQFF

D: TRBD1
J: TRBJ1-4
V: TRBV6-6
size: -
DNA: TGTGCCAGCAGTTGGGACAGTAATGAAAAACTGTTTTTT
CDR3: CASSWDSNEKLFF

D: -
J: TRBJ1-2
V: TRBV28
size: -
DNA: TGTGCCAGCAGTAAAGGGGGCTATGGCTACACCTTC
CDR3: CASSKGGYGYTF

D: TRBD1
J: TRBJ1-2
V: TRBV7-2
size: -
DNA: TGTGCCAGCAGCTTACCGCGGACAGGGGGCTATGGCTACACCTTC
CDR3: CASSLPRTGGYGYTF

D: -
J: TRBJ1-1
V: TRBV25-1
size: -
DNA: TGTGCCAGCAGTGCCCGCAGGAGGGACGACACTGAAGCTTTCTTT
CDR3: CASSARRRDDTEAFF

D: -
J: TRBJ2-7
V: TRBV3-1/TRBV3-2
size: -
DNA: TGTGCCAGCAGAGGTAGCGGACCCTACGAGCAGTACTTC
CDR3: CASRGSGPYEQYF

D: TRBD1
J: TRBJ1-3
V: TRBV19
size: once
DNA: TGTGCCAGTAGGACGCAGGGGGCTGGAAACACCATATATTTT
CDR3: CASRTQGAGNTIYF

D: TRBD1
J: TRBJ1-6
V: TRBV5-6
size: -
DNA: TGTGCCAGCAGCTTGGCTTTAACAGGGACAGATAATTCACCCCTCCACTTT
CDR3: CASSLALTGTDNSPLHF